These 16 T cell receptor beta chains were all obtained from the same sample, sequenced in a study of CD8+ T cells in alopecia areata. cDNA reverse transcribed from extracted RNA served as the sequencing template. TCRdb's table, derived via immunoSEQ multiplex PCR, lists solely in-frame clones and lacks some. The table records about 97,000 clones, more than 35% of them present only once. The sequencing input was CD4+ T cells sorted from blood. The receptors derive from a human donor with alopecia areata.

The V call is TRBV11-2, the J call TRBJ1-2, with D perhaps TRBD1 (5 bases). This CDR3 is 13 amino acids long. V shed 3 bases and J shed 6 bases, with 11 bases lying between them. Looked up from germline, CDR1 is SGHAT and CDR2 is FQNNGV. Written as DNA, the CDR3 is TGTGCCAGCAGCTTGGGGACGTTGGATGGCTACACCTTC. Its translation: CASSLGTLDGYTF.

This clone came up a few times. The rearrangement joins TRBV28 to TRBJ1-5; D is ambiguous. There are 13 residues in the CDR3. Trimming stripped 7 bases from V and 6 bases from J, with 13 bases between. Germline values: CDR1 MDHEN, CDR2 SYDVKM. CDR3 in amino acids: CASIRFRGQPQHF. CDR3 nucleotides: TGTGCCAGCATAAGGTTTCGCGGTCAGCCCCAGCATTTT.

This clone was counted many times. The chain combines TRBV14 with TRBJ2-2; 8 bases are shared with TRBD1. CDR1 is SGHDN, CDR2 FVKESK, per germline. CDR3 length: 14 residues. The junction had 3 bases not matched to a gene; V was cut back by 1 base and J by 8 bases. This CDR3 is CASSQGTGYGELFF. The CDR3, as DNA: TGTGCCAGCAGCCAAGGGACAGGGTATGGGGAGCTGTTTTTT.

A single count supports this clone. V gene TRBV30 combines with J gene TRBJ2-7; no clear D. V gave up 1 base and J gave up 7 bases, with 17 bases separating them. The CDR3 is 14 amino acids. Germline V gene data show CDR1 as GTSNPN and CDR2 as SVGIG (reference sequence). In DNA form, the CDR3 reads TGTGCCTGGAGTGACGGCAGCATCTACCTAGAGCAGTACTTC. It is translated as CAWSDGSIYLEQYF. The whole variable domain, filled in from reference TRBV30 and TRBJ2-7, reads SQTIHQWPATLVQPVGSPLSLECTVEGTSNPNLYWYRQAAGRGLQLLFYSVGIGQISSEVPQNLSASRPQDRQFILSSKKLLLSDSGFYLCAWSDGSIYLEQYFGPGTRLTVT.

This rearrangement joins TRBV30 to TRBJ2-7; 11 bases are shared with TRBD1. There are 15 residues in the CDR3. CDR1 and CDR2 (germline): GTSNPN, SVGIG (reference sequence). V shed 5 bases, J shed 8 bases, and the junction held 14 bases outside the gene matches. The CDR3 is CAWVKTGTGGTKQYF. CDR3 sequence (DNA): TGTGCCTGGGTAAAAACCGGGACAGGGGGTACGAAGCAGTACTTC.

This clone was seen only a few times. The rearrangement uses TRBV30 and TRBJ1-5; D gene ambiguous. The CDR3 runs 13 residues. CDR1 and CDR2 (germline): GTSNPN, SVGIG (reference sequence). Trimming pared 3 bases from V and 6 bases from J, leaving 12 bases between. The CDR3 reads CAWSSLGSQPQHF. CDR3 nucleotide sequence: TGTGCCTGGAGCAGCTTGGGCAGTCAGCCCCAGCATTTT.

The V call is TRBV30, the J call TRBJ2-1; D tentatively fits TRBD1 or TRBD2 (5 bases each). Germline assignment: CDR1 GTSNPN and CDR2 SVGIG (reference sequence). V was cut by 0 bases and J by 8 bases, with 17 bases left in between. CDR3 size: 15 residues. The CDR3 loop reads CAWSVRQRGSDEQFF. The CDR3 bases are TGTGCCTGGAGTGTACGACAGCGAGGGAGCGATGAGCAGTTCTTC.

A few counts support this clone. V and J are TRBV19 and TRBJ2-1, with 7 bases aligning to TRBD2. The CDR3 runs 13 residues. J gave up 10 bases and V 1 base, and 4 bases lay outside the gene matches. The germline gives CDR1 LNHDA, CDR2 SQIVND (reference sequence). The CDR3 reads CASSIAGGLEQFF. The CDR3 DNA reads as TGTGCCAGTAGTATAGCGGGGGGACTCGAGCAGTTCTTC. Full variable domain (remainder filled in from reference TRBV19 and TRBJ2-1): DGGITQSPKYLFRKEGQNVTLSCEQNLNHDAMYWYRQDPGQGLRLIYYSQIVNDFQKGDIAEGYSVSREKKESFPLTVTSAQKNPTAFYLCASSIAGGLEQFFGPGTRLTVL.

The chain couples TRBV7-2 to TRBJ2-7, with TRBD1 matching over 9 bases. The CDR3 length is 16 residues. Germline V gene data show CDR1 as SGHTA and CDR2 as FQGNSA. Losses at the gene ends were 2 bases for V and 3 bases for J; bases not matched to a gene: 8. CDR3 nucleotides: TGTGCCAGCAGCTTAAACTCCGGGACAGGGTACTACGAGCAGTACTTC. As protein: CASSLNSGTGYYEQYF.

The chain's CDR3 is CASSHDRGSGNTIYF. The CDR3 nucleotides read TGTGCCAGCAGCCACGACAGGGGCTCTGGAAACACCATATATTTT. This chain links TRBV4-2 with TRBJ1-3; 8 bases match TRBD1. Germline values: CDR1 LGHNA, CDR2 YNFKEQ. CDR3 size: 15 residues. V lost 3 bases to trimming and J lost 0 bases; unmatched junction nucleotides: 1.

This clone was detected only once. Written as DNA, the CDR3 is TGCAGCGGCGGACAGGGGAACTATGGCTACACCTTC. As protein: CSGGQGNYGYTF. V and J are TRBV29-1 and TRBJ1-2; 9 positions agree with TRBD1. Losses at the gene ends were 7 bases for V and 2 bases for J; bases not matched to a gene: 2. The germline V gene has CDR1 SQVTM and CDR2 ANQGSEA. This CDR3 has 12 amino acids.

CDR3 sequence reads: CASSFPLNPLDTGELFF. CDR3 bases: TGTGCCAGCAGTTTTCCTCTCAATCCCCTGGACACCGGGGAGCTGTTTTTT. The genes are TRBV28 and TRBJ2-2, with D unclear. Germline-derived CDR1 and CDR2 are MDHEN and SYDVKM. V gave up 3 bases and J gave up 3 bases, with 17 bases separating them. This CDR3 region has 17 residues.

This rearrangement joins TRBV7-3 to TRBJ1-2; D is perhaps TRBD1 (6 bases). Trimming stripped 4 bases from V and 5 bases from J, with 17 bases between. The CDR3 consists of 15 residues. The V gene's germline CDR1 is SGHTA and CDR2 FQGTGA. The chain's CDR3 is CASSSAGQRDYGYTF. The CDR3 region has the DNA TGTGCCAGCAGCTCCGCCGGACAGAGAGATTATGGCTACACCTTC.

This rearrangement joins TRBV18 to TRBJ2-7; 8 nucleotides align to TRBD1. CDR1 KGHSH and CDR2 LQKENI come from the germline V gene. The V gene end was trimmed by 4 bases and the J gene end by 3 bases; junction bases not matched to a gene: 5. The CDR3 totals 14 residues. CDR3 sequence: CASSQTGENYEQYF. The CDR3 DNA sequence: TGTGCCAGCTCACAGACAGGGGAAAACTACGAGCAGTACTTC. Combining the CDR3 with reference TRBV18 and TRBJ2-7 gives the whole variable domain NAGVMQNPRHLVRRRGQEARLRCSPMKGHSHVYWYRQLPEEGLKFMVYLQKENIIDESGMPKERFSAEFPKEGPSILRIQQVVRGDSAAYFCASSQTGENYEQYFGPGTRLTVT.

The chain recombines TRBV9 with TRBJ2-5, with 8 bases lining up with TRBD1. Losses at the gene ends were 3 bases for V and 2 bases for J; bases not matched to a gene: 6. Germline loops: CDR1 SGDLS, CDR2 YYNGEE. CDR3 size: 15 residues. The CDR3 DNA follows: TGTGCCAGCAGCGCTGGGACAGGACCACAAGAGACCCAGTACTTC. It encodes CASSAGTGPQETQYF.

This clone came up a few times. This chain uses TRBV7-9 with TRBJ2-5; TRBD1 is a possible D gene (6 bases). The germline CDR1 and CDR2 sequences are SEHNR and FQNEAQ (reference sequence). The CDR3 runs to 17 residues. Trimming cost V 0 bases and J 4 bases, with 18 bases left between them. The CDR3 region is CASSLAIRQARGETQYF. CDR3 in DNA: TGTGCCAGCAGCTTAGCGATTCGACAGGCCCGAGGAGAGACCCAGTACTTC.